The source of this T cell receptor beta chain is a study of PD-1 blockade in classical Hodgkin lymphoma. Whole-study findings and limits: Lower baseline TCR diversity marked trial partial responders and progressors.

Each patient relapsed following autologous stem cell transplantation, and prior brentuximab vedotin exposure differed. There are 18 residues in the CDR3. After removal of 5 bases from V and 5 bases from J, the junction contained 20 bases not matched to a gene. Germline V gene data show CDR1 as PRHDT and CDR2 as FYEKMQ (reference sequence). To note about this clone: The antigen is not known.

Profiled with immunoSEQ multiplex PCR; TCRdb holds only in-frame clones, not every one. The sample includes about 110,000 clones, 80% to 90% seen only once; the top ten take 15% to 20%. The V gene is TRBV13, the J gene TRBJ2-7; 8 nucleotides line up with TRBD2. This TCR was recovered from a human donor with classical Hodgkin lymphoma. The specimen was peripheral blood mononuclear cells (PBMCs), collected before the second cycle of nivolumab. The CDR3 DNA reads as TGTGCCAGCAGCGGCAACACCCTAGCGGGCGAACTGCCTAACGAGCAGTACTTC. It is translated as CASSGNTLAGELPNEQYF.